Below are 2 T cell receptor beta chains sequenced from a single sample in a study of cytomegalovirus exposure and HLA in healthy donors. Vbeta (60) and Jbeta (13) primers were used in the PCR. Profiled with immunoSEQ multiplex PCR; TCRdb holds only in-frame clones, not every one. The sample contains about 98,000 clones, more than 75% of which appear only once. Sequencing input: PBMCs. These receptors were collected from a human donor in good health.

V gene TRBV19 combines with J gene TRBJ2-5; 8 nucleotides match TRBD2. The trim removed 5 bases at V and 5 bases at J, leaving 1 base unmatched. Germline CDR1 and CDR2: LNHDA and SQIVND (reference sequence). There are 12 residues in the CDR3. The CDR3 loop is CASSRGGETQYF. The DNA for the CDR3 is TGTGCCAGTAGTCGCGGGGGGGAGACCCAGTACTTC.

This sequence joins TRBV5-1 and TRBJ1-4; TRBD1 is a possible D gene (5 bases). The germline V and J ends were trimmed by 0 bases and 8 bases, with 11 bases remaining between them. CDR1 and CDR2 from the germline V gene are SGHRS and YFSETQ. The CDR3 is 14 residues long. CDR3 sequence: CASSLEGAREKLFF. DNA for the CDR3: TGCGCCAGCAGCTTGGAAGGGGCGAGAGAAAAACTGTTTTTT.